The 32 T cell receptor beta chains below come from one sample, sequenced in a study of OX40 agonist ivuxolimab in advanced cancers. Sequenced by immunoSEQ multiplex PCR; TCRdb stores in-frame clones only, minus some. The sample includes approximately 91,000 clones, approximately 87% seen only once; the top ten take 3.5% to 5.5%. The material was CD4+ or CD8+ T cells sorted from blood, obtained in a trial of the OX40 agonist ivuxolimab. The receptors derive from an adult with an advanced solid tumor such as melanoma, head and neck, liver or kidney cancer.

This rearrangement joins TRBV5-5 to TRBJ2-7; 9 bases match TRBD1. Germline V lookup: CDR1 SGHKS, CDR2 YYEKEE (reference sequence). V gave up 3 bases and J gave up 2 bases; unmatched junction bases: 6. The CDR3 covers 15 residues. CDR3 sequence reads: CASSSGQGMTYEQYV. The CDR3 nucleotides are TGTGCCAGCAGCTCAGGACAGGGGATGACCTACGAGCAGTACGTC.

V usage is TRBV5-1 and J usage is TRBJ2-5; 7 bases match TRBD1. The J call may be wrong; the DNA end is better matched by TRBJ2-7. CDR3 length equals 15 residues. Germline loops: CDR1 SGHRS, CDR2 YFSETQ. In DNA form, the CDR3 reads TGCGCCAGCAGCTTGGCCCTAGGGGACAGCTACGAGCAGTACTTC. Translating gives CASSLALGDSYEQYF.

This clone was picked up one time. This CDR3 reads CASSPRTLNTEAFF. CDR3 in DNA: TGTGCCAGCAGCCCCCGGACACTGAACACTGAAGCTTTCTTT. This chain links TRBV6-6 with TRBJ1-1, with a possible D match to TRBD1 (5 bases). The germline V gene encodes CDR1 MNHNY and CDR2 SVGAGI (reference sequence). V was cut by 6 bases and J by 0 bases, with 11 bases left in between. This CDR3 is 14 amino acids long.

This clone came up once. The V and J genes are TRBV10-3 and TRBJ2-5; 7 nucleotides align to TRBD1. CDR1 ENHRY and CDR2 SYGVKD come from the germline V gene. With 4 bases clipped from V and 0 bases from J, the junction kept 2 bases outside the gene matches. The CDR3 sequence is 14 residues long. The CDR3 region is CAISAGTDQETQYF. The CDR3 DNA reads TGTGCCATCAGTGCCGGGACAGACCAAGAGACCCAGTACTTC.

The genes are TRBV27 and TRBJ1-6; the D is unclear. The CDR3 contains 18 residues. V gave up 4 bases and J gave up 4 bases, with 20 bases separating them. Germline CDR1 reads MNHEY; CDR2 reads SMNVEV (reference sequence). This chain's CDR3 is CASSSTPLAGEYNSPLHF. The CDR3 DNA reads TGTGCCAGCAGTTCCACGCCTTTAGCAGGCGAATATAATTCACCCCTCCACTTT.

The table lists this clone with a count of one. The V call is TRBV5-1, the J call TRBJ1-6; D is undetermined. Trimming removed 3 bases at V and 5 bases at J, with 3 bases between. This CDR3 has 12 amino acids. Germline V gene data show CDR1 as SGHRS and CDR2 as YFSETQ. Here the CDR3 DNA reads TGCGCCAGCAGCTGGGATAATTCACCCCTCCACTTT. Translation: CASSWDNSPLHF.

In DNA, the CDR3 is TGTGCCAGCAGCCGTCGACCGGGCTACGAGCAGTACGTC. Translating gives CASSRRPGYEQYV. The V gene is TRBV6-5, the J gene TRBJ2-7; D is uncertain. This CDR3 spans 13 amino acids. CDR1 and CDR2 (germline): MNHEY, SVGAGI. The V gene lost 6 bases and the J gene lost 3 bases, with 12 bases spanning the gap.

The genes are TRBV5-1 and TRBJ1-1; 9 positions match TRBD1. This CDR3 comprises 16 residues. Germline CDR1 reads SGHRS; CDR2 reads YFSETQ. J lost 5 bases, V lost 4 bases, and 12 bases had no gene match. The DNA of the CDR3 is TGCGCCAGCAGCCCTCGGGACAGGGTAGGGGGTACTGAAGCTTTCTTT. Protein product: CASSPRDRVGGTEAFF.

The chain uses TRBV5-1 and TRBJ2-5; D is unresolved. V was pared by 0 bases and J by 4 bases, with 4 bases between. The germline CDR1 and CDR2 sequences are SGHRS and YFSETQ. The CDR3 extends over 12 amino acids. The CDR3 spells CASSLGRETQYF. The CDR3 nucleotides are TGCGCCAGCAGCTTGGGTAGAGAGACCCAGTACTTC.

This chain links TRBV28 with TRBJ1-5; 11 nucleotides agree with TRBD1. V shed 6 bases and J 0 bases; nucleotides not matched to a gene: 7. Germline V lookup: CDR1 MDHEN, CDR2 SYDVKM. The length of the CDR3 is 17 residues. CDR3 region: CASRGQGVLNSNQPQHF. DNA for the CDR3: TGTGCCAGCAGGGGACAGGGGGTTTTAAATAGCAATCAGCCCCAGCATTTT.

The chain is built from TRBV5-1 and TRBJ2-5; TRBD2 agrees at 15 bases. V gave up 6 bases and J gave up 5 bases; unmatched junction bases: 5. This CDR3 has 15 amino acids. The germline CDR1 and CDR2 sequences are SGHRS and YFSETQ. CDR3 loop: CASTTGTSGRETQYF. DNA for the CDR3: TGCGCCAGCACCACCGGGACTAGCGGGAGGGAGACCCAGTACTTC. Complete variable domain (other parts from reference TRBV5-1 and TRBJ2-5): KAGVTQTPRYLIKTRGQQVTLSCSPISGHRSVSWYQQTPGQGLQFLFEYFSETQRNKGNFPGRFSGRQFSNSRSEMNVSTLELGDSALYLCASTTGTSGRETQYFGPGTRLLVL.

The chain combines TRBV6-8 with TRBJ2-1; 15 nucleotides match TRBD2. The V segment lost 6 bases and the J segment 7 bases; nucleotides outside the gene matches: 7. This CDR3 is 16 amino acids long. Germline loops: CDR1 MNHGY, CDR2 SAAAGT. The DNA of the CDR3 is TGTGCCAGCAGCACCGGGACTAGCGGGAGGTTAAATGAGCAGTTCTTC. Translated: CASSTGTSGRLNEQFF.

This chain connects TRBV11-2 to TRBJ1-1; D gene ambiguous. Germline CDR1 SGHAT, CDR2 FQNNGV. This CDR3 is 16 amino acids long. The V end lost 7 bases, the J end lost 0 bases, and 18 bases lay between the germline ends. The DNA for the CDR3 is TGTGCCAGCACACATGGAGACCGAATAGTGAACACTGAAGCTTTCTTT. Its protein is CASTHGDRIVNTEAFF.

This chain links TRBV7-9 with TRBJ2-1; tentatively, D is TRBD1 or TRBD2 (5 bases each). In germline, CDR1 is SEHNR, CDR2 FQNEAQ (reference sequence). The V and J ends lost 6 bases and 6 bases respectively, with 9 bases between them. The CDR3 runs to 12 residues. The CDR3, as DNA: TGTGCCAGCAGGGGGGACGTCAATGAGCAGTTCTTC. It specifies CASRGDVNEQFF.

This CDR3 is CASSYRTGGLNTEAFF. The CDR3, as DNA: TGTGCCAGCAGCTATCGGACAGGGGGCCTGAACACTGAAGCTTTCTTT. The J gene is TRBJ1-1, the V gene TRBV7-9, with 11 bases matching TRBD1. The CDR3 totals 16 residues. The J segment lost 0 bases and the V segment lost 4 bases, leaving 4 bases of the junction unmatched. Per germline, CDR1 SEHNR and CDR2 FQNEAQ (reference sequence).

This clone was found once. The chain carries TRBV6-1 and TRBJ1-1; D is uncertain. Trimming left V 6 bases short and J 3 bases short, with 11 bases between. This CDR3 is built from 13 residues. Looked up from germline, CDR1 is MNHNS and CDR2 is SASEGT. In nucleotides, the CDR3 is TGTGCCAGCAGGGGTAAGGTTGACACTGAAGCTTTCTTT. As protein: CASRGKVDTEAFF.

CDR3 sequence: CASSPADGAWSEKLFF. Here the CDR3 DNA reads TGCGCCAGCAGCCCGGCTGATGGGGCTTGGAGTGAAAAACTGTTTTTT. V gene TRBV5-1 combines with J gene TRBJ1-4; TRBD1 is a possible D gene (5 bases). The CDR3 covers 16 residues. Trimming removed 4 bases at V and 7 bases at J, with 20 bases between. Germline V gives CDR1 SGHRS, CDR2 YFSETQ.

This clone has a single count. CDR3 in DNA: TGTGCCAGCAGCTTAGCGGGGCCGGGACAGGGTTTCCACGAGCAGTACTTC. Translating gives CASSLAGPGQGFHEQYF. This chain joins TRBV11-1 and TRBJ2-7, with TRBD1 identical over 9 bases. The CDR3 has 17 residues. Germline V gene lookup returns CDR1 SGHAT and CDR2 FQDESV (reference sequence). Trimming at V came to 0 bases and at J to 5 bases, leaving 11 bases not matched to a gene. Using reference TRBV11-1 and TRBJ2-7 for the parts outside the CDR3, the full variable domain is EAEVAQSPRYKITEKSQAVAFWCDPISGHATLYWYRQILGQGPELLVQFQDESVVDDSQLPKDRFSAERLKGVDSTLKIQPAELGDSAMYLCASSLAGPGQGFHEQYFGPGTRLTVT.

The CDR3, as DNA: TGTGCCAGCAGTGAATATGGGGACAGGGCTTCTGGAAACACCATATATTTT. Its translation is CASSEYGDRASGNTIYF. The chain joins TRBV25-1 to TRBJ1-3, with 9 bases matching TRBD1. CDR3 length: 17 amino acids. CDR1 is MGHDK and CDR2 is SYGVNS in the germline V gene. J gave up 1 base and V 0 bases, and 4 bases lay outside the gene matches.

The chain links TRBV10-3 to TRBJ1-2, with D perhaps matching TRBD1 (5 bases). CDR1 and CDR2 from the germline V gene are ENHRY and SYGVKD. This CDR3 has 13 amino acids. Trimming removed 3 bases at V and 2 bases at J, with 7 bases between. CDR3 DNA sequence: TGTGCCATCAGTGATAGACAGAACTATGGCTACACCTTC. It yields the protein CAISDRQNYGYTF.

This clone was observed a single time. The genes are TRBV19 and TRBJ1-2; D is unclear. The CDR3 is 15 amino acids. The V gene lost 1 base and the J gene lost 4 bases, with 13 bases spanning the gap. The germline V gene has CDR1 LNHDA and CDR2 SQIVND (reference sequence). CDR3 sequence (DNA): TGTGCCAGTAGTATAGGTCTGGACGGATTCTATGGCTACACCTTC. It codes for CASSIGLDGFYGYTF.

The chain is built from TRBV5-1 and TRBJ2-5; D not resolved. This CDR3 is built from 14 residues. Germline V lookup: CDR1 SGHRS, CDR2 YFSETQ. Trimming took off 0 bases at V and 2 bases at J, with 8 bases between the two ends. CDR3 DNA: TGCGCCAGCAGCTTGGGGGCAAAACAAGAGACCCAGTACTTC. The encoded protein is CASSLGAKQETQYF.

The table lists this clone with a count of one. The rearrangement links TRBV7-2 to TRBJ2-2, with TRBD1 matching over 8 bases. CDR1 is SGHTA, CDR2 FQGNSA, per germline. The J segment lost 7 bases and the V segment lost 5 bases, leaving 9 bases of the junction unmatched. The CDR3 sequence is 15 residues long. For the CDR3, the DNA is TGTGCCAGCAGCCTACCGACAGGGGCGGTCGGGGAGCTGTTTTTT. Protein: CASSLPTGAVGELFF.

The gene calls are TRBV20-1 and TRBJ1-1; D not resolved. V lost 1 base and J 6 bases, leaving 6 bases between the germline ends. The CDR3 covers 11 residues. Germline V gives CDR1 DFQATT, CDR2 SNEGSKA (reference sequence). CDR3 sequence: CSARVRAEAFF. The CDR3 DNA follows: TGCAGTGCTAGAGTTCGGGCTGAAGCTTTCTTT.

The chain has TRBV5-1 and TRBJ1-1; weak D call: TRBD1 (6 bases). The germline V and J ends were trimmed by 7 bases and 0 bases, with 13 bases remaining between them. There are 14 residues in the CDR3. Germline CDR1 SGHRS, CDR2 YFSETQ. The CDR3 nucleotides are TGCGCCAGCGAGGGGGGCGGAATGAACACTGAAGCTTTCTTT. This sequence encodes CASEGGGMNTEAFF.

The chain couples TRBV6-5 to TRBJ2-7; D remains ambiguous. V gave up 5 bases and J gave up 3 bases, with 14 bases separating them. This CDR3 has 14 amino acids. Germline V gene lookup returns CDR1 MNHEY and CDR2 SVGAGI. The CDR3 nucleotides read TGTGCCAGCAGTCGGTCCGGACCCTTCTACGAGCAGTACGTC. Encoded protein: CASSRSGPFYEQYV.

This clone has just a few counts. The V call is TRBV21-1, the J call TRBJ1-2; the table's D gene call, TRBD1, was not cross checked with the DNA. TRBV21-1 is shown as a pseudogene. The CDR3 is 12 residues long. Here the CDR3 reads CASSKGACGYTF. CDR3 nucleotides: TGTGCCAGCAGCAAAGGGGCCTGCGGCTACACCTTC.

The chain combines TRBV6-5 with TRBJ2-5; 7 bases map to TRBD2. Germline values: CDR1 MNHEY, CDR2 SVGAGI. V trimming: 2 bases; J trimming: 0 bases; junction bases outside the gene matches: 6. This CDR3 has 16 amino acids. CDR3 residues: CASSYTTGLHQETQYF. CDR3 nucleotide sequence: TGTGCCAGCAGTTACACTACGGGACTACACCAAGAGACCCAGTACTTC.

V usage is TRBV14 and J usage is TRBJ2-5; 7 bases line up with TRBD2. CDR3 length: 15 amino acids. CDR1 is SGHDN, CDR2 FVKESK, per germline. Losses at the gene ends were 0 bases for V and 6 bases for J; bases not matched to a gene: 7. The CDR3 reads CASSQDYSGAKTQYF. The DNA for the CDR3 is TGTGCCAGCAGCCAAGATTACAGCGGGGCGAAGACCCAGTACTTC. The whole variable domain, filled in from reference TRBV14 and TRBJ2-5, reads EAGVTQFPSHSVIEKGQTVTLRCDPISGHDNLYWYRRVMGKEIKFLLHFVKESKQDESGMPNNRFLAERTGGTYSTLKVQPAELEDSGVYFCASSQDYSGAKTQYFGPGTRLLVL.

The chain has TRBV6-5 and TRBJ1-1; TRBD1 might be the D (6 bases). This CDR3 is 15 amino acids long. Germline lookup yields CDR1 MNHEY and CDR2 SVGAGI. V dropped 0 bases and J dropped 3 bases, with 11 bases sitting between them. The CDR3 sequence: CASSYSGQGYTEAFF. The CDR3, as DNA: TGTGCCAGCAGTTACTCCGGTCAGGGGTACACTGAAGCTTTCTTT.

The chain joins TRBV27 to TRBJ2-7, with a weak D call TRBD1 (7 bases). The CDR3 is 14 residues long. Per the germline V gene, CDR1 is MNHEY and CDR2 is SMNVEV (reference sequence). V lost 1 base to trimming and J lost 6 bases, with 13 bases between them. The CDR3 sequence is CASSLLAGGGEQYF. As DNA, the CDR3 is TGTGCCAGCAGTTTATTGGCAGGGGGAGGCGAGCAGTACTTC.

On this clone itself: The same CDR3 arises from other DNA sequences in this sample as well. The chain couples TRBV5-1 to TRBJ2-6; D unresolved. CDR3 size: 15 residues. CDR1 and CDR2 (germline): SGHRS, YFSETQ. V was pared by 2 bases and J by 0 bases, with 6 bases between. The DNA of the CDR3 is TGCGCCAGCAGCTTAGACGGCTCTGGGGCCAACGTCCTGACTTTC. This translates into CASSLDGSGANVLTF.